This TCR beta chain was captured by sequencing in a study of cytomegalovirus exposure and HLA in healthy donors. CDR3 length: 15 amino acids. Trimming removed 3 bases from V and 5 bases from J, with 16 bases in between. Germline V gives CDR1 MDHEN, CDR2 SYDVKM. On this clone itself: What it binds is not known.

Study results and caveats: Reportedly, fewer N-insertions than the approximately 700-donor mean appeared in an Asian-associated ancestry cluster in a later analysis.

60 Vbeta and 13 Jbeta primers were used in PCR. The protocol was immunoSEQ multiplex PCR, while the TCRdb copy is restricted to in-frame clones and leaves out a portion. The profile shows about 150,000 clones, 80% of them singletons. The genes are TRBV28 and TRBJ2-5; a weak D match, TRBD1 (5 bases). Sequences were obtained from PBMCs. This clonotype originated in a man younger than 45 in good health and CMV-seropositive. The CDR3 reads CASSFSSAYRETQYF. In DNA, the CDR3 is TGTGCCAGCAGTTTTTCTAGTGCATACAGGGAGACCCAGTACTTC.